This passage covers 11 T cell receptor beta chains from one sample sequenced in a study of radiotherapy plus CTLA-4 blockade in lung cancer. Repertoires were generated with immunoSEQ multiplex PCR, while TCRdb's copy carries only in-frame clones and drops some. The sample yields tens of thousands of clones, approximately 76% seen once. The sample in question was peripheral blood, obtained from a patient treated with radiotherapy plus ipilimumab. The source of these receptors is a human donor with non-small cell lung cancer whose response to radiotherapy plus ipilimumab could not be evaluated. Some clones in this sample may be carry-over from other donors' samples.

This rearrangement joins TRBV18 to TRBJ1-2; perhaps TRBD1 as D (6 bases). V lost 4 bases to trimming and J lost 7 bases, with 19 bases between them. Germline V lookup: CDR1 KGHSH, CDR2 LQKENI. There are 15 residues in the CDR3. The CDR3 DNA follows: TGTGCCAGCTCACTCTCAGGGGCGCCCGCGGGTGGCTACACCTTC. Translation gives CASSLSGAPAGGYTF.

This rearrangement joins TRBV11-3 to TRBJ2-2; no clear D gene. The V end lost 1 base, the J end lost 6 bases, and 6 bases lay between the germline ends. CDR3 length equals 13 residues. CDR1 and CDR2 from the germline V gene are SGHNT and YENEEA. CDR3 nucleotides: TGTGCCAGCAGCTTAGTCCCAGCCGGGGAGCTGTTTTTT. It translates to CASSLVPAGELFF.

In its sample, this clone ranks as medium-sized. This chain uses TRBV19 with TRBJ2-2; 7 bases are shared with TRBD1. After removal of 4 bases from V and 7 bases from J, the junction contained 9 bases not matched to a gene. There are 15 residues in the CDR3. Germline V gene data show CDR1 as LNHDA and CDR2 as SQIVND (reference sequence). The chain's CDR3 is CASSTTQGRGGELFF. CDR3 DNA: TGTGCCAGTAGTACCACACAGGGGAGAGGCGGGGAGCTGTTTTTT. The variable domain in full, completed from reference TRBV19 and TRBJ2-2, reads DGGITQSPKYLFRKEGQNVTLSCEQNLNHDAMYWYRQDPGQGLRLIYYSQIVNDFQKGDIAEGYSVSREKKESFPLTVTSAQKNPTAFYLCASSTTQGRGGELFFGEGSRLTVL.

In this sample, this clone turned up a few times. The chain carries TRBV6-1 and TRBJ1-1; maybe TRBD1 (5 bases). Germline CDR1 MNHNS, CDR2 SASEGT. The CDR3 length is 15 residues. Between the trimmed V and J ends, which lost 2 bases and 2 bases, there was a span of 12 bases. CDR3: CASSEQGLANTEAFF. The CDR3 DNA is TGTGCCAGCAGTGAACAGGGTCTTGCTAACACTGAAGCTTTCTTT.

This clone appeared a single time. The chain employs TRBV4-1 and TRBJ1-2; the match to TRBD1 covers 8 bases. Germline V CDR1 and CDR2: MGHRA, YSYEKL. The CDR3 has 13 amino acids. Trimming cost V 0 bases and J 8 bases; bases outside gene matches: 2. The chain's CDR3 is CASSQDHRGGYTF. The DNA for the CDR3 is TGCGCCAGCAGCCAAGATCACAGGGGGGGCTACACCTTC.

The rearrangement links TRBV5-1 to TRBJ2-7; perhaps TRBD1 as D (5 bases). V lost 3 bases, J lost 0 bases, and 13 bases lay in between. The germline gives CDR1 SGHRS, CDR2 YFSETQ. The CDR3 has 15 residues. In DNA form, the CDR3 reads TGCGCCAGCAGCTCCCAGGGTATTGGCTCCTACGAGCAGTACTTC. This encodes CASSSQGIGSYEQYF.

On this clone: One end of the junction varies from germline; a read error may be responsible. The J gene is TRBJ1-1, the V gene TRBV15; the D gene is possibly TRBD1 (6 bases). The CDR3 loop spans 13 amino acids. The germline V gene has CDR1 LNHNV and CDR2 YYDKDF (reference sequence). CDR3 DNA: TGTGCCACCAGCAGAGACGGGGGGCGTTTGGGGATCTTT. Translating it yields CATSRDGGRLGIF.

This chain joins TRBV9 and TRBJ1-1, with 7 positions matching TRBD1. Trimming removed 0 bases from V and 5 bases from J; junction bases left unmatched: 13. CDR3 size: 17 residues. In germline, CDR1 is SGDLS, CDR2 YYNGEE. The chain's CDR3 is CASSVGLTGFILTEAFF. Here the CDR3 DNA reads TGTGCCAGCAGCGTAGGATTGACAGGGTTTATTTTGACTGAAGCTTTCTTT.

The chain joins TRBV29-1 to TRBJ1-1, with a tentative D call TRBD1 (6 bases). CDR3 length equals 14 residues. The V gene's germline CDR1 is SQVTM and CDR2 ANQGSEA. V was shortened by 0 bases and J by 6 bases, with 14 bases between the two germline ends. The CDR3 sequence: CSVEDRGEGAEAFF. The CDR3 DNA sequence: TGCAGCGTTGAAGATCGAGGGGAGGGGGCTGAAGCTTTCTTT. The full variable domain, its missing parts supplied by reference TRBV29-1 and TRBJ1-1, is SAVISQKPSRDICQRGTSLTIQCQVDSQVTMMFWYRQQPGQSLTLIATANQGSEATYESGFVIDKFPISRPNLTFSTLTVSNMSPEDSSIYLCSVEDRGEGAEAFFGQGTRLTVV.

This chain uses TRBV7-2 with TRBJ1-1; 9 nucleotides match TRBD1. This CDR3 has 15 amino acids. Germline CDR1 SGHTA, CDR2 FQGNSA. Trimming cost V 3 bases and J 2 bases; bases outside gene matches: 4. The CDR3 region is CASSFTGGGNTEAFF. The CDR3 DNA reads TGTGCCAGCAGCTTTACAGGGGGCGGAAACACTGAAGCTTTCTTT.

The rearrangement joins TRBV5-1 to TRBJ2-1, with D tentatively TRBD1 (6 bases). The CDR3 consists of 14 residues. V was trimmed by 4 bases and J by 7 bases, leaving 15 bases between them. CDR1 and CDR2 (germline): SGHRS, YFSETQ. This CDR3 is CASSARAGDNEQFF. CDR3 DNA: TGCGCCAGCAGCGCCAGGGCAGGGGATAATGAGCAGTTCTTC.